The 30 T cell receptor beta chains in this list originate from one sample, sequenced in a study of T cell repertoires in cytomegalovirus infection. TCRdb re-called the reads with MiXCR, one entry per CDR3 protein. The sample has 40,000 to 55,000 distinct CDR3 sequences; about a fifth are singletons. Antigen specificity for these receptors is unknown. Here the sequenced sample was CD8+ T cells from cultured PBMCs, taken from culture after CMV antigen stimulation. The source of these receptors is a human donor in good health (CMV status not recorded). Some clones in this sample may be carry-over from other donors' samples.

The chain combines TRBV27 with TRBJ1-6; weak D call: TRBD1 (6 bases). The CDR3 extends over 18 amino acids. Germline V gene lookup returns CDR1 MNHEY and CDR2 SMNVEV (reference sequence). The V gene lost 3 bases and the J gene lost 8 bases, with 23 bases spanning the gap. The CDR3, as DNA: TGTGCCAGCAGTTTGTTCGTGACAGGCGGGGGGGACGATTCACCCCTCCACTTT. It is translated as CASSLFVTGGGDDSPLHF.

The chain has TRBV7-9 and TRBJ2-1, with D perhaps matching TRBD1 (6 bases). The CDR3 runs 12 residues. V was cut by 3 bases and J by 12 bases, with 12 bases left in between. CDR1 is SEHNR, CDR2 FQNEAQ, per germline (reference sequence). DNA for the CDR3: TGTGCCAGCAGCTTGGGGACACGCCCGCAGTTCTTC. Translated: CASSLGTRPQFF.

This clonotype was counted between two and nine times. The chain joins TRBV7-2 to TRBJ2-7; D is ambiguous. This CDR3 region has 10 residues. The germline gives CDR1 SGHTA, CDR2 FQGNSA. V lost 8 bases and J 3 bases, leaving 5 bases between the germline ends. CDR3 nucleotides: TGTGCCAGCGGCTACTACGAGCAGTACTTC. This codes for CASGYYEQYF.

This clonotype was found many times. J is TRBJ2-2 and V is TRBV11-2, with TRBD1 matching 8 bases. V gave up 6 bases and J gave up 5 bases; unmatched junction bases: 14. Germline V CDR1 and CDR2: SGHAT, FQNNGV. The CDR3 runs to 17 residues. CDR3 region: CASSPHGGRGRTGELFF. The CDR3 coding sequence is TGTGCCAGCAGTCCCCACGGCGGCAGGGGGCGGACCGGGGAGCTGTTTTTT.

The gene calls are TRBV7-9 and TRBJ2-1; D perhaps matches TRBD2 (5 bases). The length of the CDR3 is 13 residues. V dropped 6 bases and J dropped 8 bases, with 14 bases sitting between them. Germline-derived CDR1 and CDR2 are SEHNR and FQNEAQ (reference sequence). The CDR3 nucleotides are TGTGCCAGCAGACGGGCTAGCCGGGATGAGCAGTTCTTC. Protein product: CASRRASRDEQFF.

This clonotype was seen more than once but under ten times. The chain links TRBV11-2 to TRBJ2-1; D not certain. CDR1 SGHAT and CDR2 FQNNGV come from the germline V gene. With 2 bases removed from V and 5 bases from J, the gap between germline ends came to 13 bases. This CDR3 comprises 15 residues. CDR3 sequence: CASSLSLSADNEQFF. In nucleotides, the CDR3 is TGTGCCAGCAGCTTATCGTTGAGCGCTGACAATGAGCAGTTCTTC. Full variable domain (rest looked up from reference TRBV11-2 and TRBJ2-1): EAGVAQSPRYKIIEKRQSVAFWCNPISGHATLYWYQQILGQGPKLLIQFQNNGVVDDSQLPKDRFSAERLKGVDSTLKIQPAKLEDSAVYLCASSLSLSADNEQFFGPGTRLTVL.

In this sample, this clonotype turned up a few times. This chain connects TRBV7-8 to TRBJ1-1; D may be TRBD1 (6 bases). V gave up 9 bases and J gave up 1 base, with 21 bases separating them. Germline CDR1 and CDR2: SGHVS and FQNEAQ. The CDR3 extends over 16 amino acids. The CDR3 nucleotides read TGTGCCAGTACCCGACTTGTGGGGGGCAGGAACACTGAAGCTTTCTTT. This codes for CASTRLVGGRNTEAFF.

This clonotype was detected only a few times. The chain joins TRBV9 to TRBJ1-2; D is undetermined. The CDR3 is 13 residues long. The V end was cut by 1 base, the J end by 4 bases, with 8 bases between. Germline lookup yields CDR1 SGDLS and CDR2 YYNGEE. CDR3 bases: TGTGCCAGCAGCGTAACAGCCGGCTATGGCTACACCTTC. It codes for CASSVTAGYGYTF.

The gene calls are TRBV7-9 and TRBJ2-7, with D maybe TRBD2 (6 bases). The CDR3 runs 13 residues. Trimming stripped 5 bases from V and 2 bases from J, with 10 bases between. CDR1 and CDR2 (germline): SEHNR, FQNEAQ (reference sequence). CDR3 in DNA: TGTGCCAGCAGCATGGGACTCACCTACGAGCAGTACTTC. Its protein product is CASSMGLTYEQYF.

This rearrangement joins TRBV28 to TRBJ1-2, with TRBD1 identical over 7 bases. V was clipped by 6 bases and J by 4 bases; unmatched bases: 5. The germline V gene encodes CDR1 MDHEN and CDR2 SYDVKM. The CDR3 runs 13 residues. In nucleotides, the CDR3 is TGTGCCAGCAGGTTGACAGGGTCCTATGGCTACACCTTC. Translation gives CASRLTGSYGYTF.

The table lists this clonotype with a few counts. This chain connects TRBV4-2 to TRBJ2-7; 9 bases map to TRBD1. Looked up from germline, CDR1 is LGHNA and CDR2 is YNFKEQ. This CDR3 has 15 residues. After removal of 3 bases from V and 0 bases from J, the junction contained 3 bases not matched to a gene. The DNA of the CDR3 is TGTGCCAGCAGCCATCGGACAGGGGACTCCTACGAGCAGTACTTC. It encodes CASSHRTGDSYEQYF.

This chain joins TRBV5-6 and TRBJ1-2, with no clear D. V was trimmed by 6 bases and J by 3 bases, leaving 15 bases between them. Germline V gene lookup returns CDR1 SGHDT and CDR2 YYEEEE. This CDR3 spans 14 amino acids. CDR3 sequence (DNA): TGTGCCAGCAAATGGATCTCATCCGACTATGGCTACACCTTC. Translated: CASKWISSDYGYTF.

There are a few counts of this clonotype. The chain is built from TRBV7-2 and TRBJ1-1; D remains unclear. This CDR3 has 15 amino acids. The germline V and J ends were trimmed by 2 bases and 1 base, with 11 bases remaining between them. CDR1 and CDR2 from the germline V gene are SGHTA and FQGNSA. The CDR3 bases are TGTGCCAGCAGCTTAACTCACCGGGAGAACACTGAAGCTTTCTTT. Translated: CASSLTHRENTEAFF.

This clonotype was seen only a few times. The rearrangement joins TRBV7-2 to TRBJ2-1; 7 bases map to TRBD2. The CDR3 runs 14 residues. Germline V CDR1 and CDR2: SGHTA, FQGNSA. The V and J ends lost 8 bases and 3 bases, in that order; junction bases with no gene match: 7. CDR3 residues: CASAIRDYYNEQFF. Here the CDR3 DNA reads TGTGCCAGCGCTATCCGGGACTACTACAATGAGCAGTTCTTC.

This clonotype appeared a few times. The chain employs TRBV7-9 and TRBJ2-7; weak D call: TRBD1 (5 bases). Trimming left V 5 bases short and J 9 bases short, with 14 bases between. Germline values: CDR1 SEHNR, CDR2 FQNEAQ (reference sequence). The CDR3 loop spans 12 amino acids. The CDR3 bases are TGTGCCAGCAGCACCTCAGGGATGACGCAGTACTTC. Translating it yields CASSTSGMTQYF.

This clonotype showed up just a few times. The V gene is TRBV7-6, the J gene TRBJ1-1, with TRBD1 matching 7 bases. The V and J ends lost 3 bases and 4 bases, in that order; junction bases with no gene match: 2. This CDR3 has 13 amino acids. Germline V gene data show CDR1 as SGHVS and CDR2 as FNYEAQ. The CDR3 loop is CASSFDRATEAFF. The CDR3 coding sequence is TGTGCCAGCAGCTTCGACAGGGCCACTGAAGCTTTCTTT.

The gene calls are TRBV12-3 or TRBV12-4 and TRBJ2-7; no clear D. The CDR3 runs to 16 residues. The V end lost 5 bases, the J end lost 1 base, and 18 bases lay between the germline ends. CDR3 in DNA: TGTGCCAGCAGTGATGGGCCCCCCGCATATTCCTACGAGCAGTACTTC. It specifies CASSDGPPAYSYEQYF.

This clonotype appeared a few times. The V gene is TRBV7-8, the J gene TRBJ2-7, with D possibly TRBD1 on 5 matching bases. V was clipped by 5 bases and J by 0 bases, with 14 bases between them. Germline CDR1 and CDR2: SGHVS and FQNEAQ. The CDR3 totals 15 residues. The CDR3 coding sequence is TGTGCCAGCAGCGCCCTGACAGCGTCCTCCTACGAGCAGTACTTC. Translating gives CASSALTASSYEQYF.

This clonotype has just a few counts. The chain couples TRBV6-2 or TRBV6-3 to TRBJ2-1, with TRBD2 identical over 12 bases. V gave up 7 bases and J gave up 3 bases; unmatched junction bases: 7. This CDR3 is 16 amino acids long. Germline lookup yields CDR1 MNHEY and CDR2 SVGEGT. The CDR3 coding sequence is TGTGCCAGCACACTAGGGACTAGCGGGTACTACAATGAGCAGTTCTTC. Translation gives CASTLGTSGYYNEQFF.

The chain uses TRBV7-9 and TRBJ2-1, with 14 positions matching TRBD2. The V gene end was trimmed by 5 bases and the J gene end by 8 bases; junction bases not matched to a gene: 17. The CDR3 covers 19 residues. Germline assignment: CDR1 SEHNR and CDR2 FQNEAQ (reference sequence). In nucleotides, the CDR3 is TGTGCCAGCAGCCCAGCCGTGACTAGCGGGAGGGACGAGGGGGATGAGCAGTTCTTC. Encoded protein: CASSPAVTSGRDEGDEQFF. The full variable domain, in which reference TRBV7-9 and TRBJ2-1 provide the parts outside the CDR3, is DTGVSQNPRHKITKRGQNVTFRCDPISEHNRLYWYRQTLGQGPEFLTYFQNEAQLEKSRLLSDRFSAERPKGSFSTLEIQRTEQGDSAMYLCASSPAVTSGRDEGDEQFFGPGTRLTVL.

Comment on this clonotype: A read error may account for a junction end that differs from germline. This rearrangement joins TRBV15 to TRBJ1-1, with D possibly being TRBD1 (5 bases). Germline V gene data show CDR1 as LNHNV and CDR2 as YYDKDF (reference sequence). The CDR3 spans 15 residues. CDR3: CTTSKARDLNTEAFF. CDR3 DNA: TGTACCACCAGCAAGGCTCGGGACTTGAACACTGAAGCTTTCTTT.

This clonotype showed up just a few times. The V gene is TRBV7-9, the J gene TRBJ2-4; the D gene is possibly TRBD1 (5 bases). Germline values: CDR1 SEHNR, CDR2 FQNEAQ (reference sequence). This CDR3 region has 12 residues. Trimming took off 5 bases at V and 10 bases at J, with 12 bases between the two ends. The CDR3 DNA reads TGTGCCAGCAGCGCGCAACAGGCGATTCAGTACTTC. Its translation: CASSAQQAIQYF.

This clonotype has only a few counts. The rearrangement uses TRBV7-2 and TRBJ1-3; D is perhaps TRBD1 (6 bases). V lost 5 bases and J 2 bases, leaving 19 bases between the germline ends. There are 17 residues in the CDR3. CDR1 and CDR2 from the germline V gene are SGHTA and FQGNSA. Written as DNA, the CDR3 is TGTGCCAGCAGCCCAGTGGGCAGGGGTAACGCTGGAAACACCATATATTTT. This translates into CASSPVGRGNAGNTIYF.

On this clonotype: A read error may account for a junction end that differs from germline. This sequence joins TRBV7-2 and TRBJ2-2; D is undetermined. The CDR3 runs to 12 residues. Germline values: CDR1 SGHTA, CDR2 FQGNSA. The CDR3: CVSSLGTGELFF. CDR3 nucleotides: TGTGTCAGCAGCTTAGGGACCGGGGAGCTGTTTTTT.

CDR3 DNA: TGTGCCATCAGTGGCAAGACATCCCAAGAGACCCAGTACTTC. Its translation is CAISGKTSQETQYF. The chain is built from TRBV10-3 and TRBJ2-5, with D hard to call. This CDR3 contains 14 residues. V lost 4 bases and J 1 base, leaving 10 bases between the germline ends. Looked up from germline, CDR1 is ENHRY and CDR2 is SYGVKD.

The rearrangement uses TRBV29-1 and TRBJ2-3; D tentatively reads TRBD1 or TRBD2 (5 bases each). V shed 6 bases and J shed 1 base, with 14 bases lying between them. Germline V gene data show CDR1 as SQVTM and CDR2 as ANQGSEA. The length of the CDR3 is 14 residues. The CDR3 nucleotides are TGCAGCGTCGTTGGGGACCGAGGCACAGATACGCAGTATTTT. Translation gives CSVVGDRGTDTQYF.

The chain links TRBV7-2 to TRBJ1-1; D may be TRBD1 (6 bases). This CDR3 is 15 amino acids long. Deletions cut 5 bases from V and 1 base from J, with 14 bases between. Germline V gene data show CDR1 as SGHTA and CDR2 as FQGNSA. CDR3 bases: TGTGCCAGCAGCGCACCGGACAGACAGAACACTGAAGCTTTCTTT. Residues: CASSAPDRQNTEAFF. The full variable domain, completed using reference TRBV7-2 and TRBJ1-1, is GAGVSQSPSNKVTEKGKDVELRCDPISGHTALYWYRQSLGQGLEFLIYFQGNSAPDKSGLPSDRFSAERTGGSVSTLTIQRTQQEDSAVYLCASSAPDRQNTEAFFGQGTRLTVV.

In its sample, this clonotype was seen a few times. CDR3 amino acids: CSAREPSSHNEQFF. In DNA form, the CDR3 reads TGCAGTGCTAGAGAGCCTAGTAGCCACAATGAGCAGTTCTTC. The chain joins TRBV20-1 to TRBJ2-1, with D unresolved. The CDR3 contains 14 residues. Trimming pared 0 bases from V and 5 bases from J, leaving 11 bases between. Germline CDR1 DFQATT, CDR2 SNEGSKA (reference sequence).

This clonotype was picked up a small number of times. This chain connects TRBV4-1 to TRBJ1-1; TRBD1 agrees at 8 bases. Losses at the gene ends were 5 bases for V and 3 bases for J; bases not matched to a gene: 8. Per the germline V gene, CDR1 is MGHRA and CDR2 is YSYEKL. The CDR3 runs to 15 residues. CDR3 protein: CASSLQDREYTEAFF. DNA for the CDR3: TGCGCCAGCAGCTTGCAGGACAGGGAATACACTGAAGCTTTCTTT.

This clonotype was found a few times. The chain uses TRBV7-8 and TRBJ2-5; D might be TRBD1 (6 bases). CDR3 length equals 18 residues. Deletions cut 4 bases from V and 3 bases from J, with 24 bases between. Germline values: CDR1 SGHVS, CDR2 FQNEAQ. The CDR3 spells CASSSPEGDRYPKETQYF. The CDR3 DNA follows: TGTGCCAGCAGCTCCCCCGAGGGGGATAGATACCCCAAAGAGACCCAGTACTTC.